The rows below give T cell receptor beta chains drawn from one sample of a study of identical twins' blood T cells. TCRdb re-called the 5' RACE reads with MiXCR, one entry per CDR3 protein. The sample lists hundreds of thousands of distinct CDR3 sequences, around 30% occurring once. The sequencing sample was made of PBMCs. The receptors come from a woman between 18 and 50 years old in good health. Each CDR3 is given with its conserved first and last residue. The order of the fields is clone size, J gene, D gene, V gene, CDR3 DNA, CDR3 protein. The D gene is left open where the match is weak. Part of the rows lack a size; the others show once, few, many or a class for expanded clones.

>NA|TRBJ2-7|NA|TRBV29-1
TGCAGCGTGGGGTTACGGGGTCTAAACGAGCAGTACTTC
CSVGLRGLNEQYF
>NA|TRBJ2-1|TRBD1|TRBV7-8
TGTGCCAGCAGCTTAGATCTCGTACAGGGGGTAGTAAATGAGCAGTTCTTC
CASSLDLVQGVVNEQFF
>NA|TRBJ1-2|TRBD1|TRBV28
TGTGCCATTAAAGACAGGGGAAACTATGGCTACACCTTC
CAIKDRGNYGYTF
>many|TRBJ2-5|TRBD1|TRBV3-1
TGTGCCAGCAACCCCTCTGACAGGGAAGGAGAGACCCAGTACTTC
CASNPSDREGETQYF
>many|TRBJ1-1|TRBD1|TRBV6-5
TGTGCCAGCAGGGGACAGGGGGCTGGGAACACTGAAGCTTTCTTT
CASRGQGAGNTEAFF
>few|TRBJ1-5|TRBD1|TRBV7-8
TGTGCCAGCAGTGGAAAGGGACAGGGGGTCCAGCCCCAGCATTTT
CASSGKGQGVQPQHF
>many|TRBJ2-1|NA|TRBV4-3
TGCGCCAGCAGCCGTACGAGCGAGAATGAGCAGTTCTTC
CASSRTSENEQFF
>NA|TRBJ1-5|TRBD1|TRBV20-1
TGCAGTGCTAGACCGCAGGGGGCACCCAATCAGCCCCAGCATTTT
CSARPQGAPNQPQHF
>many|TRBJ1-6|NA|TRBV7-9
TGTGCCAGCAGCTTAGTATCCAGTAATTCACCCCTCCACTTT
CASSLVSSNSPLHF
>NA|TRBJ2-3|TRBD2|TRBV5-1
TGCGCCAGCAGCTTATCGGGGGGGGCTAGCACAGATACGCAGTATTTT
CASSLSGGASTDTQYF
>many|TRBJ2-7|NA|TRBV6-2/TRBV6-3
TGTGCCAGCAGCCCTATCAACTACGAGCAGTACTTC
CASSPINYEQYF
>many|TRBJ2-7|NA|TRBV14
TGTGCCAGCAGCCCCGGGACTTGGGCCGATGAGCAGTACTTC
CASSPGTWADEQYF
>NA|TRBJ1-1|NA|TRBV7-9
TGTGCCAGCAGCAAATACAGGGAACTCAACACTGAAGCTTTCTTT
CASSKYRELNTEAFF
>few|TRBJ1-1|TRBD1|TRBV29-1
TGCAGTACAGGGGAGCGCAACACTGAAGCTTTCTTT
CSTGERNTEAFF
>few|TRBJ1-1|NA|TRBV13
TGTGCCAGCAGCTTAGGGCATGAAGCTTTCTTT
CASSLGHEAFF
>NA|TRBJ2-1|TRBD2|TRBV5-1
TGCGCCAGCAGCTTTGGGACTAGCGGCAATGAGCAGTTCTTC
CASSFGTSGNEQFF
>many|TRBJ1-3|NA|TRBV7-9
TGTGCCAGCAGTTTCGGCAGCTCTGGAAACACCATATATTTT
CASSFGSSGNTIYF
>few|TRBJ1-1|NA|TRBV27
TGTGCCAGCAGTTTCAGGCGCAAGAACACTGAAGCTTTCTTT
CASSFRRKNTEAFF
>few|TRBJ2-1|TRBD2|TRBV5-1
TGCGCCAGCAGCTTGGTAAAGGCTAGCGGGACCTACAATGAGCAGTTCTTC
CASSLVKASGTYNEQFF
>few|TRBJ2-1|TRBD2|TRBV29-1
TGCAGCGTGCGCTCTACTAGCGCGAGCTCCTACAATGAGCAGTTCTTC
CSVRSTSASSYNEQFF
>few|TRBJ2-3|TRBD2|TRBV7-2
TGTGCCAGCAGCCAGACTAGCGGGAGACCAGATACGCAGTATTTT
CASSQTSGRPDTQYF
>NA|TRBJ2-7|NA|TRBV12-5
TGTGCTAGTGGTTTGCCCCACCATTCCTACGAGCAGTACTTC
CASGLPHHSYEQYF
>many|TRBJ1-1|NA|TRBV29-1
TGCAGCGTTGCAGGTATATGGGGGGACATGAACACTGAAGCTTTCTTT
CSVAGIWGDMNTEAFF
>NA|TRBJ2-3|TRBD2|TRBV20-1
TGCAGTGCTGGACTAGCGGGAGGGCTAGATACGCTGTATTTT
CSAGLAGGLDTLYF
>NA|TRBJ1-2|NA|TRBV9
TGTGCCAGCAGCGTAGGAGATTACTATGGCTACACCTTC
CASSVGDYYGYTF